This T cell receptor beta chain was sequenced in a study of response to subunit inactivated influenza vaccine. A single record per CDR3 protein comes from TCRdb applying MiXCR to the RT-PCR reads. The table lists hundreds of thousands of distinct CDR3 sequences, around 8% of them singletons. Overall study findings and caveats: After each seasonal influenza vaccination, few new T cells are recruited, the authors suggested.

At least ten counts were recorded for this clonotype. Its antigen remains unidentified. V lost 3 bases and J 1 base, leaving 13 bases between the germline ends. Per germline, CDR1 DFQATT and CDR2 SNEGSKA (reference sequence). The CDR3 covers 15 residues. The sequencing here drew on PBMCs from blood, taken less than 30 months after vaccination. This receptor was identified in a man aged 45-69 years who received an inactivated influenza vaccine. The rearrangement joins TRBV20-1 to TRBJ1-5; D remains ambiguous. CDR3 in amino acids: CSASLSRGSNQPQHF. CDR3 DNA: TGCAGTGCTAGTCTATCCCGAGGGAGCAATCAGCCCCAGCATTTT.